Many counts were recorded for the clone carrying this TCR beta chain. No antigen is known for it. The data originate from a study of CD8 T cells in ankylosing spondylitis. General study findings and limits: Enrichment of disease-linked clones was reportedly significant in matched ankylosing spondylitis synovial fluid. Some motif variants were previously reported in reactive arthritis synovial fluid and blood. Made up of under 10 highly homologous variants, a TCR beta motif appeared characteristic of ankylosing spondylitis blood.

Per germline, CDR1 LGHNA and CDR2 YSLEER. V dropped 6 bases and J dropped 8; count of bases not matched to a gene: 8. This CDR3 region has 15 residues. TCR beta libraries were made by quantitative 5'-RACE with molecular barcodes. Each CDR3 protein is one row after TCRdb ran MiXCR on the 5' RACE reads. The sample carries about 210,000 distinct CDR3 sequences, 8% to 10% recorded once. Material: blood, either unsorted or a sorted T cell fraction (not recorded which). The chain has TRBV4-3 and TRBJ2-1, with 12 bases identical to TRBD2. This TCR was sampled from a female donor with ankylosing spondylitis or in good health (not recorded which). The CDR3 region is CASSLLAGGPDEQFF. CDR3 DNA: TGCGCCAGCAGTCTTCTAGCGGGAGGGCCGGATGAGCAGTTCTTC.